This is a list of T cell receptor beta chains from one sample in a study of blood T cell repertoires in COVID-19. Sequencing used immunoSEQ multiplex PCR; TCRdb keeps in-frame clones, though not all of them. The sample carries about 110,000 clones, 85% to 90% recorded once. Specimen: peripheral blood. The source of these receptors is a woman of 80 years or more with acute or convalescent COVID-19. CDR3s include the opening cysteine and the closing phenylalanine or tryptophan. D genes are given only for firm matches. For some rows the clone size is stated as once, few or many, or as a class when expanded; others skip it.

D gene: NA; J gene: TRBJ1-2; clone size: NA; V gene: TRBV5-1; CDR3 DNA: TGCGCCAGCAGCTTACAGGATATTAACTATGGCTACACCTTC; CDR3 protein: CASSLQDINYGYTF
D gene: NA; J gene: TRBJ1-2; clone size: NA; V gene: TRBV6-1; CDR3 DNA: TGTGCCAGCAGTGAATACCGCACTTATGGCTACACCTTC; CDR3 protein: CASSEYRTYGYTF
D gene: NA; J gene: TRBJ2-2; clone size: NA; V gene: TRBV9; CDR3 DNA: TGTGCCAGCAGCCCCCGGCTGTCTAGTCACCCCGGGGAGCTGTTTTTT; CDR3 protein: CASSPRLSSHPGELFF
D gene: NA; J gene: TRBJ2-7; clone size: NA; V gene: TRBV18; CDR3 DNA: TGTGCCAGCTCGTCGGACAGTTCCTACGAGCAGTACTTC; CDR3 protein: CASSSDSSYEQYF
D gene: TRBD1; J gene: TRBJ2-3; clone size: NA; V gene: TRBV5-5; CDR3 DNA: TGTGCCAGCAGCTGGCAGGGGGCGACTAGCACAGATACGCAGTATTTT; CDR3 protein: CASSWQGATSTDTQYF
D gene: NA; J gene: TRBJ1-3; clone size: NA; V gene: TRBV5-1; CDR3 DNA: TGCGCCAGCAGCAGACAACTTGGAAACACCATATATTTT; CDR3 protein: CASSRQLGNTIYF
D gene: TRBD2; J gene: TRBJ2-1; clone size: NA; V gene: TRBV15; CDR3 DNA: TGTGCCACCAGCAGAGAACTAGCGGGGGCGGTTAATGAGCAGTTCTTC; CDR3 protein: CATSRELAGAVNEQFF
D gene: TRBD1; J gene: TRBJ2-5; clone size: NA; V gene: TRBV6-5; CDR3 DNA: TGTGCCAGCAGTTACCCGGGACAGGGGCAAGAGACCCAGTACTTC; CDR3 protein: CASSYPGQGQETQYF
D gene: TRBD2; J gene: TRBJ2-5; clone size: NA; V gene: TRBV10-3; CDR3 DNA: TGTGCCATCAGTGAGGCTAGCGGGGACTGGGGGGAGACCCAGTACTTC; CDR3 protein: CAISEASGDWGETQYF
D gene: TRBD1; J gene: TRBJ1-4; clone size: once; V gene: TRBV19; CDR3 DNA: TGTGCCAGTAGTATAAGGGGGACAGGCATGACTAATGAAAAACTGTTTTTT; CDR3 protein: CASSIRGTGMTNEKLFF